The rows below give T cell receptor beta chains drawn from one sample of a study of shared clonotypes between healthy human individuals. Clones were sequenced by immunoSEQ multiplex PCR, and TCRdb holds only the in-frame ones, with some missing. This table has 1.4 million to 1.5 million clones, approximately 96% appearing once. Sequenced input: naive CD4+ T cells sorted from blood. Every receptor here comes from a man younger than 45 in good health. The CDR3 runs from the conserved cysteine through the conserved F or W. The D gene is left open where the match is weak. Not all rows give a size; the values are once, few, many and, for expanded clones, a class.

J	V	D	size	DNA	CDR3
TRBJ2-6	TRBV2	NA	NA	TGTGCCAGCAGTGAGCCGGGCAGTTCTGGGGCCAACGTCCTGACTTTC	CASSEPGSSGANVLTF
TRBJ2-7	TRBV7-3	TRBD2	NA	TGTGCCAGCAGCTACCAACTAGCGCCCCTCTACGAGCAGTACTTC	CASSYQLAPLYEQYF
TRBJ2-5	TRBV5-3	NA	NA	TGTGCCAGCAGCTTGGTACCAGGGGCGGGGGAGACCCAGTACTTC	CASSLVPGAGETQYF
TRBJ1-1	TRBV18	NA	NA	TGTGCCAGCTCACCAACGGGAGGCCACCTGAACACTGAAGCTTTCTTT	CASSPTGGHLNTEAFF
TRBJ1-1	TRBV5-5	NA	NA	TGTGCCAGCAGCAGGGGACTGAGCCTGAACACTGAAGCTTTCTTT	CASSRGLSLNTEAFF
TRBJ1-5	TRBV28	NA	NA	TGTGCCAGCAGTTCAAAAGGAGGGGTCGGACAGCCTTATAGCAATCAGCCCCAGCATTTT	CASSSKGGVGQPYSNQPQHF
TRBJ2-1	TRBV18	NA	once	TGTGCCAGCTCACTCGGACCCGCCCGGGATGAGCAGTTCTTC	CASSLGPARDEQFF
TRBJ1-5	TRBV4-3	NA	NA	TGCGCCAGCAGCCAAGAAATTGGGGGGGCTCAGCCCCAGCATTTT	CASSQEIGGAQPQHF
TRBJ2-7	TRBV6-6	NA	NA	TGTGCCAGCAGTTCCACGGGTCCTACCTACGAGCAGTACTTC	CASSSTGPTYEQYF
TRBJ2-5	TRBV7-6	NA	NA	TGTGCCAGCAGCCGACGGTCCCAAGAGACCCAGTACTTC	CASSRRSQETQYF
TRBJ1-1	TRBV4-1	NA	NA	TGCGCCAGCAGCCGGACCACCGGGACCCCCCCTTCCCTACTGAACACTGAAGCTTTCTTT	CASSRTTGTPPSLLNTEAFF
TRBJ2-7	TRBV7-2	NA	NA	TGTGCCAGCAGCTTAGCGCGAACCGAGCAGTACTTC	CASSLARTEQYF
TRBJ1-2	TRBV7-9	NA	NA	TGTGCCAGCAGCTATTCCGGCGGGACGAACGGCTACACCTTC	CASSYSGGTNGYTF
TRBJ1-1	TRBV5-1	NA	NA	TGCGCCAGCAGCTCGACAGTTGTGAACACTGAAGCTTTCTTT	CASSSTVVNTEAFF
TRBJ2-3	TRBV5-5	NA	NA	TGTGCCAGCAGCTTCGAAGGGCTCGGCACAGATACGCAGTATTTT	CASSFEGLGTDTQYF
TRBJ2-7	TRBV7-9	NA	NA	TGTGCCAGCTCGGACCCCCACTCCTCCTACGAACAGTACTTC	CASSDPHSSYEQYF
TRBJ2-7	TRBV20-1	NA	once	TGCAGTGCTCAGGGTTACGAGCAGTACTTC	CSAQGYEQYF
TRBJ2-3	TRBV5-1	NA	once	TGCGCCAGCAGCAGAGACCCGGGTTTTAATTTAGATACGCAGTATTTT	CASSRDPGFNLDTQYF
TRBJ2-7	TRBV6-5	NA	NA	TGTGCCAGCAGTTCCCCCGGGGGAAGCTCCTACGAGCAGTACTTC	CASSSPGGSSYEQYF
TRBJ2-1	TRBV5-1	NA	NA	TGCGCCAGCAGTTCAGCCCCCATGGGGGATGAGCAGTTCTTC	CASSSAPMGDEQFF
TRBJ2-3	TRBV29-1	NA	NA	TGCAGCGTCGATGGGTCGAGGTCGGGCACAGATACGCAGTATTTT	CSVDGSRSGTDTQYF
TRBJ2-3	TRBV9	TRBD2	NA	TGTGCCAGCAGCGAGACCCTAGCGGGCAGCACAGATACGCAGTATTTT	CASSETLAGSTDTQYF